Following are 19 T cell receptor beta chains from one sample sequenced in a study of neurological immune-mediated disorders. TCRdb re-called the 5' RACE reads with MiXCR, one entry per CDR3 protein. This sample has roughly 65,000 distinct CDR3 sequences, with approximately 4.2% found just once. Sequencing was done on a sample of PBMCs. These receptors originate from a man aged 50 or older with multiple sclerosis.

The chain carries TRBV7-9 and TRBJ2-1; either TRBD1 or TRBD2 may supply D (5 bases each). This CDR3 spans 12 amino acids. The germline gives CDR1 SEHNR, CDR2 FQNEAQ (reference sequence). The V end lost 5 bases, the J end lost 13 bases, and 15 bases lay between the germline ends. This CDR3 is CASSTAGTRQFF. The CDR3 nucleotides read TGTGCCAGCAGCACCGCCGGGACGAGACAGTTCTTC. Using reference TRBV7-9 and TRBJ2-1 for the parts outside the CDR3, the full variable domain is DTGVSQNPRHKITKRGQNVTFRCDPISEHNRLYWYRQTLGQGPEFLTYFQNEAQLEKSRLLSDRFSAERPKGSFSTLEIQRTEQGDSAMYLCASSTAGTRQFFGPGTRLTVL.

This clonotype was picked up many times. V gene TRBV6-2 or TRBV6-3 combines with J gene TRBJ2-2, with TRBD1 matching over 8 bases. Germline V gene sequence: CDR1 MNHEY, CDR2 SVGEGT. After removal of 6 bases from V and 2 bases from J, the junction contained 5 bases not matched to a gene. This CDR3 spans 15 amino acids. The DNA of the CDR3 is TGTGCCAGCAGCAAGACAGGGGTCAACACCGGGGAGCTGTTTTTT. It codes for CASSKTGVNTGELFF.

This clonotype was seen at least ten times. This chain uses TRBV29-1 with TRBJ2-5; D is perhaps TRBD2 (5 bases). V dropped 0 bases and J dropped 5 bases, with 16 bases sitting between them. The germline V gene has CDR1 SQVTM and CDR2 ANQGSEA. This CDR3 is 15 amino acids long. This CDR3 is CSVEEGIGGPETQYF. CDR3 nucleotide sequence: TGCAGCGTTGAAGAAGGGATTGGAGGCCCCGAGACCCAGTACTTC.

This clonotype has at least ten counts. The chain employs TRBV20-1 and TRBJ2-5, with TRBD2 matching over 13 bases. Germline V gene lookup returns CDR1 DFQATT and CDR2 SNEGSKA (reference sequence). CDR3 length: 17 amino acids. The CDR3 DNA reads as TGCAGCTCATTCTTGGGACTAGCGGGACCTTACCAAGAGACCCAGTACTTC. It translates to CSSFLGLAGPYQETQYF.

Ten or more counts support this clonotype. V gene TRBV5-1 combines with J gene TRBJ1-1; possibly TRBD1 for D (5 bases). This CDR3 spans 15 amino acids. Trimming stripped 0 bases from V and 5 bases from J, with 14 bases between. Looked up from germline, CDR1 is SGHRS and CDR2 is YFSETQ. The CDR3, as DNA: TGCGCCAGCAGCTTGGGAGGGTCCGGGGGGACTGAAGCTTTCTTT. This codes for CASSLGGSGGTEAFF. The full variable domain, with the rest looked up from reference TRBV5-1 and TRBJ1-1, is KAGVTQTPRYLIKTRGQQVTLSCSPISGHRSVSWYQQTPGQGLQFLFEYFSETQRNKGNFPGRFSGRQFSNSRSEMNVSTLELGDSALYLCASSLGGSGGTEAFFGQGTRLTVV.

This clonotype was seen ten or more times. V gene TRBV10-3 combines with J gene TRBJ2-2; a possible D gene is TRBD1 (6 bases). Germline V gene sequence: CDR1 ENHRY, CDR2 SYGVKD. The CDR3 consists of 13 residues. Trimming shortened V by 7 bases and J by 5 bases, and 11 bases separated the two germline ends. Here the CDR3 reads CAITGVGTGELFF. The CDR3 DNA reads TGTGCCATCACAGGGGTTGGGACCGGGGAGCTGTTTTTT.

This clonotype was observed many times. The chain employs TRBV5-1 and TRBJ2-1; D gene uncertain. The CDR3 sequence is 15 residues long. Germline CDR1 reads SGHRS; CDR2 reads YFSETQ. Between the trimmed V and J ends, which lost 0 bases and 5 bases, there was a span of 12 bases. Here the CDR3 reads CASSLEETINNEQFF. CDR3 nucleotides: TGCGCCAGCAGCTTGGAGGAAACGATAAACAATGAGCAGTTCTTC.

There are many counts of this clonotype. This chain joins TRBV4-3 and TRBJ1-5, with 9 bases identical to TRBD1. The CDR3 totals 15 residues. Germline lookup yields CDR1 LGHNA and CDR2 YSLEER. The J segment lost 4 bases and the V segment lost 4 bases, leaving 5 bases of the junction unmatched. The CDR3 nucleotides are TGCGCCAGCAGCCTTGGGACAGGGAGGAATCAGCCCCAGCATTTT. As protein: CASSLGTGRNQPQHF.

V is TRBV5-1 and J is TRBJ2-7; D ambiguous. The CDR3 has 14 residues. V lost 5 bases to trimming and J lost 0 bases, with 12 bases between them. Per germline, CDR1 SGHRS and CDR2 YFSETQ. The CDR3 DNA follows: TGCGCCAGCAGGAGCGCCTTGAGCTCCTACGAGCAGTACGTC. It yields the protein CASRSALSSYEQYV.

At least ten counts were recorded for this clonotype. The V gene is TRBV10-3, the J gene TRBJ2-7; the D is unclear. Trimming left V 4 bases short and J 5 bases short, with 9 bases between. The CDR3 spans 12 residues. Per the germline V gene, CDR1 is ENHRY and CDR2 is SYGVKD. The CDR3 spells CAISATEHEQYV. The CDR3 region has the DNA TGTGCCATCAGTGCGACGGAGCACGAGCAGTACGTC.

This clonotype was seen many times. The gene calls are TRBV5-1 and TRBJ2-4; 8 bases fit TRBD1. Trimming took 7 bases from V and 3 from J; bases not matched to a gene: 6. The V gene's germline CDR1 is SGHRS and CDR2 YFSETQ. This CDR3 contains 14 residues. CDR3 loop: CASGTGFDKNIQYF. The CDR3 nucleotides read TGCGCCAGCGGGACAGGTTTTGACAAAAACATTCAGTACTTC.

The table lists this clonotype with a count of one. With a much larger clone just one base away, this may be a read error. The chain recombines TRBV5-1 with TRBJ2-3, with TRBD1 matching 8 bases. From germline, CDR1 is SGHRS and CDR2 YFSETQ. After removal of 2 bases from V and 5 bases from J, the junction contained 10 bases not matched to a gene. The length of the CDR3 is 16 residues. For the CDR3, the DNA is TGCGCCAGCAGCTTCCCGACAGGGGTGCGGATAGATACGCAGTATTTT. Residues: CASSFPTGVRIDTQYF.

This clonotype was observed at least ten times. The chain couples TRBV10-3 to TRBJ2-7; 9 positions match TRBD1. The CDR3 loop spans 11 amino acids. Germline CDR1 is ENHRY and CDR2 is SYGVKD. After removal of 8 bases from V and 4 bases from J, the junction contained 0 bases not matched to a gene. CDR3 sequence reads: CAIGTGYEQYV. CDR3 DNA sequence: TGTGCCATCGGGACAGGGTACGAGCAGTACGTC.

The chain couples TRBV5-1 to TRBJ2-7; TRBD1 agrees at 11 bases. CDR1 and CDR2 (germline): SGHRS, YFSETQ. The CDR3 extends over 16 amino acids. The V segment lost 4 bases and the J segment 7 bases; nucleotides outside the gene matches: 13. The CDR3 DNA sequence: TGCGCCAGCAGCCTCCTTTTTAGGGACAGGGGGGAAGAGCAGTACTTC. It codes for CASSLLFRDRGEEQYF.

This clonotype has a count of ten or more. The V call is TRBV4-1, the J call TRBJ2-5; 8 nucleotides align to TRBD1. The length of the CDR3 is 14 residues. Trimming at V came to 3 bases and at J to 3 bases, leaving 3 bases not matched to a gene. Germline CDR1 is MGHRA and CDR2 is YSYEKL. The CDR3 DNA reads TGCGCCAGCAGCCAGACAGGGGCAAAAGAGACCCAGTACTTC. Its translation: CASSQTGAKETQYF.

The chain joins TRBV7-9 to TRBJ2-1; 8 bases are a match to TRBD2. CDR1 and CDR2 (germline): SEHNR, FQNEAQ (reference sequence). V was clipped by 3 bases and J by 14 bases; unmatched bases: 3. This CDR3 has 11 amino acids. CDR3 sequence: CASSFGGAEFF. CDR3 nucleotide sequence: TGTGCCAGCAGCTTCGGGGGGGCAGAGTTCTTC.

About this clonotype itself: The junction does not match germline at one end; this may be a read error. V usage is TRBV20-1 and J usage is TRBJ2-2; TRBD2 matches at 12 bases. The CDR3 covers 16 residues. Germline V gives CDR1 DFQATT, CDR2 SNEGSKA (reference sequence). The CDR3 DNA reads as TGCAGTGCCAGAGGTCCTAGCGGGGGGGTAGGCGGGGAGCTGTTTTTT. Translated: CSARGPSGGVGGELFF.

This clonotype has ten or more counts. CDR3 amino acids: CAISGTKYGYTF. The CDR3 region has the DNA TGTGCCATCAGTGGGACCAAATATGGCTACACCTTC. V usage is TRBV10-3 and J usage is TRBJ1-2, with D unclear. Trimming removed 4 bases from V and 5 bases from J, with 8 bases in between. Germline V lookup: CDR1 ENHRY, CDR2 SYGVKD. The CDR3 is 12 amino acids.

This clonotype was counted only a few times. The chain employs TRBV7-9 and TRBJ2-7, with D perhaps TRBD1 or TRBD2 (6 bases each). V lost 5 bases, J lost 6 bases, and 11 bases lay in between. This CDR3 contains 12 residues. CDR1 is SEHNR and CDR2 is FQNEAQ in the germline V gene (reference sequence). CDR3 DNA: TGTGCCAGCAGCCGGGGGCTGGGCGAGCAGTACGTC. Translated: CASSRGLGEQYV.